The 21 T cell receptor beta chains reported below all come from one sample, sequenced in a study of blood T cells in healthy people across ages. A sample-barcoded 5' primer and a J-beta primer mix were used in a second PCR of about 6 to 11 cycles. Each CDR3 protein is one row after TCRdb ran MiXCR on the 5' RACE reads. The repertoire holds around 990,000 distinct CDR3 sequences, with roughly two fifths as singletons. The sequenced sample consisted of blood. These receptors originate from a man between 18 and 35 years old in good health.

This clonotype was seen only a few times. The chain couples TRBV12-3 or TRBV12-4 to TRBJ1-2; D might be TRBD1 (6 bases). The CDR3 has 17 amino acids. The ends were cut back, 0 bases at V and 8 bases at J, with 22 bases in the middle. The CDR3 spells CASSLALRGSGAGGYTF. The CDR3 DNA is TGTGCCAGCAGTTTAGCGCTAAGGGGTTCAGGGGCTGGCGGCTACACCTTC.

The table lists this clonotype with a few counts. J is TRBJ2-1 and V is TRBV9; 7 bases align to TRBD1. The CDR3 covers 15 residues. V dropped 3 bases and J dropped 3; count of bases not matched to a gene: 6. The germline gives CDR1 SGDLS, CDR2 YYNGEE. CDR3 nucleotides: TGTGCCAGCAGCGACCACAGGGGAGACTACAATGAGCAGTTCTTC. It yields the protein CASSDHRGDYNEQFF.

This clonotype showed up just a few times. The J gene is TRBJ2-3, the V gene TRBV2; 7 bases are shared with TRBD2. The germline gives CDR1 SNHLY, CDR2 FYNNEI. V lost 8 bases and J lost 3; bases outside the gene matches: 11. This CDR3 contains 15 residues. CDR3 nucleotides: TGTGCCAGCTACTTTACTAGCGAAGGGACAGATACGCAGTATTTT. It specifies CASYFTSEGTDTQYF.

This clonotype was found once. The chain combines TRBV20-1 with TRBJ1-5; unclear D gene. V lost 5 bases and J 6 bases, leaving 11 bases between the germline ends. Germline loops: CDR1 DFQATT, CDR2 SNEGSKA (reference sequence). The CDR3 has 12 amino acids. In nucleotides, the CDR3 is TGCAGTGCTCTCCGAGCAAGTCAGCCCCAGCATTTT. Protein sequence: CSALRASQPQHF.

This clonotype has just a few counts. The genes are TRBV20-1 and TRBJ1-2; 7 nucleotides line up with TRBD1. Per germline, CDR1 DFQATT and CDR2 SNEGSKA (reference sequence). This CDR3 spans 15 amino acids. The ends lost 5 bases at V and 0 bases at J; junction bases unmatched: 9. CDR3 in amino acids: CSAAPTGTSNYGYTF. The CDR3 DNA sequence: TGCAGTGCTGCGCCGACAGGGACCTCTAACTATGGCTACACCTTC.

The chain uses TRBV5-1 and TRBJ1-5; no clear D gene. The germline gives CDR1 SGHRS, CDR2 YFSETQ. The V and J ends lost 4 bases and 5 bases respectively, with 16 bases between them. The CDR3 spans 15 residues. Here the CDR3 reads CASSRGFGQDQPQHF. The DNA of the CDR3 is TGCGCCAGCAGCCGCGGGTTCGGGCAAGATCAGCCCCAGCATTTT.

This clonotype was counted a few times. The chain joins TRBV24-1 to TRBJ2-7; a weak D match, TRBD1 (6 bases). The J call may be mistaken, given a closer DNA end match to TRBJ2-5. CDR3 length: 15 residues. Germline V CDR1 and CDR2: KGHDR, SFDVKD. The CDR3 loop reads CATSDPSGQGETQYF. CDR3 DNA sequence: TGTGCCACCAGTGACCCTTCGGGACAAGGGGAGACCCAGTACTTC.

This chain's CDR3 is CASSLAAGSQYF. DNA for the CDR3: TGTGCCAGCAGCTTAGCGGCTGGATCCCAGTACTTC. The chain employs TRBV7-9 and TRBJ2-7; D ambiguous. This CDR3 is built from 12 residues. Per the germline V gene, CDR1 is SEHNR and CDR2 is FQNEAQ (reference sequence). Trimming stripped 0 bases from V and 10 bases from J, with 10 bases between.

This chain links TRBV11-2 with TRBJ1-2; tentatively, D is TRBD1 (6 bases). The CDR3 contains 15 residues. In germline, CDR1 is SGHAT, CDR2 FQNNGV. V lost 4 bases and J lost 4, with 16 bases in between. The CDR3 sequence is CASSSPKDSVYGYTF. CDR3 coding DNA: TGTGCCAGCAGCTCACCGAAGGACAGCGTCTATGGCTACACCTTC.

The sample holds a few counts of this clonotype. V gene TRBV6-5 combines with J gene TRBJ1-2; D remains ambiguous. V lost 2 bases to trimming and J lost 7 bases, with 17 bases between them. The CDR3 has 15 residues. Germline CDR1 and CDR2: MNHEY and SVGAGI. CDR3 coding DNA: TGTGCCAGCAGTTACCGTGAAACGAGGATCTCTGGCTACACCTTC. Amino acids: CASSYRETRISGYTF.

Regarding this clonotype: Relative to the germline gene, one junction end is altered; a read error may explain this. The J gene is TRBJ1-6, the V gene TRBV27, with D uncertain. The CDR3 extends over 15 amino acids. Germline-derived CDR1 and CDR2 are MNHEY and SMNVEV (reference sequence). In DNA form, the CDR3 reads TGTGCCAGCAGTTTGGCTAGCTCCTATAAGTCACCCCTCCACTTT. It is translated as CASSLASSYKSPLHF.

The rearrangement uses TRBV5-6 and TRBJ2-5, with a tentative D call TRBD2 (5 bases). V was cut by 4 bases and J by 11 bases, with 15 bases left in between. The CDR3 is made up of 12 amino acids. Germline CDR1 reads SGHDT; CDR2 reads YYEEEE. CDR3 bases: TGTGCCAGCAGCGCCATTCGGGATGAGCAGTACTTC. Its translation is CASSAIRDEQYF. The full variable domain, completed using reference TRBV5-6 and TRBJ2-5, is DAGVTQSPTHLIKTRGQQVTLRCSPKSGHDTVSWYQQALGQGPQFIFQYYEEEERQRGNFPDRFSGHQFPNYSSELNVNALLLGDSALYLCASSAIRDEQYFGPGTRLLVL.

V gene TRBV5-1 combines with J gene TRBJ2-3; D is perhaps TRBD1 or TRBD2 (6 bases each). CDR3 length: 13 residues. Germline V CDR1 and CDR2: SGHRS, YFSETQ. Trimming took off 7 bases at V and 6 bases at J, with 15 bases between the two ends. This CDR3 reads CASVGGPKDTQYF. The CDR3 nucleotides read TGCGCCAGCGTTGGGGGGCCGAAGGATACGCAGTATTTT.

The V call is TRBV30, the J call TRBJ2-7; 7 bases agree with TRBD1. Germline-derived CDR1 and CDR2 are GTSNPN and SVGIG (reference sequence). With V trimmed by 0 bases and J by 9 bases, 8 bases remained unmatched. The CDR3 sequence is 13 residues long. The CDR3 spells CAWSVQAGGLQYF. CDR3 in DNA: TGTGCCTGGAGTGTACAGGCAGGGGGATTGCAGTACTTC.

This chain links TRBV7-9 with TRBJ2-6; a weak D match, TRBD1 (7 bases). Germline CDR1 reads SEHNR; CDR2 reads FQNEAQ (reference sequence). Trimming took 1 base from V and 1 from J, leaving 17 bases between them. The CDR3 is 19 residues long. In nucleotides, the CDR3 is TGTGCCAGCAGCTTAGGTTTACGGGGGACAGATTCTGGGGCCAACGTCCTGACTTTC. Residues: CASSLGLRGTDSGANVLTF.

The chain recombines TRBV29-1 with TRBJ1-2; 9 nucleotides align to TRBD1. The V gene's germline CDR1 is SQVTM and CDR2 ANQGSEA. V dropped 5 bases and J dropped 2; count of bases not matched to a gene: 6. The CDR3 extends over 14 amino acids. CDR3: CSVPRTGVNYGYTF. Written as DNA, the CDR3 is TGCAGCGTTCCTCGGACAGGGGTGAACTATGGCTACACCTTC.

As concerns this clonotype: Since a much larger clone is just one base distant, this may be a read error. The chain is built from TRBV6-5 and TRBJ1-2, with D maybe TRBD1 (6 bases). The CDR3 sequence is 19 residues long. Germline assignment: CDR1 MNHEY and CDR2 SVGAGI. In DNA form, the CDR3 reads TGTGTCAGCAGTTCCCTCAGACCAACTAAACAGGGTTCTAACTATGGCTACACCTTC. It is translated as CVSSSLRPTKQGSNYGYTF.

V is TRBV27 and J is TRBJ2-5; D perhaps matches TRBD2 (6 bases). CDR3 length: 13 amino acids. CDR1 is MNHEY, CDR2 SMNVEV, per germline (reference sequence). Trimming removed 3 bases from V and 4 bases from J, with 9 bases in between. CDR3 bases: TGTGCCAGCAGTTTTGCGGGGCGAGAGACCCAGTACTTC. Translating it yields CASSFAGRETQYF.

The chain employs TRBV6-5 and TRBJ2-1; 10 positions agree with TRBD2. The CDR3 has 14 residues. Per germline, CDR1 MNHEY and CDR2 SVGAGI. J lost 5 bases, V lost 8 bases, and 6 bases had no gene match. CDR3 nucleotides: TGTGCCAGCGGGGCTAGCGGGAGAAACAATGAGCAGTTCTTC. Translating gives CASGASGRNNEQFF.

The chain uses TRBV20-1 and TRBJ2-5; 11 positions agree with TRBD2. The J call may be in error: the DNA end matches TRBJ2-7 better. CDR3 size: 15 residues. Germline V gene lookup returns CDR1 DFQATT and CDR2 SNEGSKA (reference sequence). The CDR3 nucleotides are TGCAGTGCTAGATCACTAGCGGGGGACGCCTACGAGCAGTACTTC. Translating it yields CSARSLAGDAYEQYF.

The CDR3 here is CSARTRTGDIQYF. For the CDR3, the DNA is TGCAGTGCTAGAACGCGGACCGGGGACATTCAGTACTTC. The chain joins TRBV20-1 to TRBJ2-4, with D perhaps matching TRBD2 (5 bases). This CDR3 spans 13 amino acids. Trimming took off 2 bases at V and 8 bases at J, with 13 bases between the two ends. CDR1 and CDR2 (germline): DFQATT, SNEGSKA (reference sequence).